The entry that follows covers one TCR beta chain sequence. This sample was included in a study of blood T cell repertoires in COVID-19. At the level of the study: COVID-19 samples, acute and convalescent, were from the United States, Italy and Spain.

CDR3 length equals 12 residues. Germline V gene data show CDR1 as MDHEN and CDR2 as SYDVKM. V gave up 5 bases and J gave up 6 bases, with 8 bases separating them. Clones were read by immunoSEQ multiplex PCR, and TCRdb kept only the in-frame ones, dropping some. There are 55,000 to 65,000 clones in the sample; approximately 84% occur only once, and roughly 23% lies in the top ten. This sequence originates from a human donor in a cohort sampled during active COVID-19. Material: peripheral blood. The chain uses TRBV28 and TRBJ1-5; D not certain. Written as DNA, the CDR3 is TGTGCCAGCAGTGCTCGCGCTCAGCCCCAGCATTTT. Residues: CASSARAQPQHF.